Listed here are 15 T cell receptor beta chains from one sample, sequenced in a study of cytomegalovirus exposure and HLA in healthy donors. Primers: 60 Vbeta forward and 13 Jbeta reverse. Some clones are missing from TCRdb's copy, which holds only in-frame ones; the method was immunoSEQ multiplex PCR. The sample holds 80,000 or so clones, approximately 74% seen once. Specimen: PBMCs. The source is a man aged 25 to 45 in good health and CMV-seropositive.

The V and J genes are TRBV13 and TRBJ2-7; the match to TRBD1 covers 10 bases. Germline trimming cut 5 bases from V and 5 bases from J; bases unmatched to any gene: 12. This CDR3 region has 16 residues. Germline loops: CDR1 PRHDT, CDR2 FYEKMQ (reference sequence). DNA for the CDR3: TGTGCCAGCAGCCCCCCACCGGGACAGGGGAAGAACGAGCAGTACTTC. As protein: CASSPPPGQGKNEQYF.

V is TRBV9 and J is TRBJ2-2; TRBD1 is a possible D gene (6 bases). Germline V gene data show CDR1 as SGDLS and CDR2 as YYNGEE. V was clipped by 3 bases and J by 5 bases, with 8 bases between them. This CDR3 contains 13 residues. For the CDR3, the DNA is TGTGCCAGCAGCGAGACAGGTACCGGGGAGCTGTTTTTT. Its protein is CASSETGTGELFF. The variable domain in full, with the rest retrieved from reference TRBV9 and TRBJ2-2, is DSGVTQTPKHLITATGQRVTLRCSPRSGDLSVYWYQQSLDQGLQFLIQYYNGEERAKGNILERFSAQQFPDLHSELNLSSLELGDSALYFCASSETGTGELFFGEGSRLTVL.

CDR3 sequence (DNA): TGTGCCACCACCGGCGGCGGCTACGAGCAGTACTTC. Translated, it gives CATTGGGYEQYF. The chain has TRBV19 and TRBJ2-7, with D uncertain. Looked up from germline, CDR1 is LNHDA and CDR2 is SQIVND (reference sequence). V gave up 10 bases and J gave up 3 bases, with 13 bases separating them. The CDR3 spans 12 residues. The whole variable domain, remainder taken from reference TRBV19 and TRBJ2-7, is DGGITQSPKYLFRKEGQNVTLSCEQNLNHDAMYWYRQDPGQGLRLIYYSQIVNDFQKGDIAEGYSVSREKKESFPLTVTSAQKNPTAFYLCATTGGGYEQYFGPGTRLTVT.

CDR3 DNA: TGTGCATGTCGGGACAGTCGCAATGAGCAGTTCTTC. It translates to CACRDSRNEQFF. The gene calls are TRBV30 and TRBJ2-1; 7 nucleotides align to TRBD1. The CDR3 sequence is 12 residues long. Germline loops: CDR1 GTSNPN, CDR2 SVGIG (reference sequence).

The CDR3 DNA reads TGTGCCAGCTCACTTACTAGTTCGAACGAGCAGTACTTC. This translates into CASSLTSSNEQYF. The V call is TRBV18, the J call TRBJ2-7, with D tentatively TRBD2 (5 bases). CDR3 length equals 13 residues. With 4 bases removed from V and 5 bases from J, the gap between germline ends came to 12 bases. Germline CDR1 KGHSH, CDR2 LQKENI.

V gene TRBV11-2 combines with J gene TRBJ1-2; D remains ambiguous. V lost 4 bases and J 6 bases, leaving 21 bases between the germline ends. Germline loops: CDR1 SGHAT, CDR2 FQNNGV. The CDR3 loop spans 16 amino acids. Here the CDR3 reads CASSSEDLGGLNGYTF. For the CDR3, the DNA is TGTGCCAGCAGCTCAGAAGACCTTGGCGGATTAAATGGCTACACCTTC.

This clone appeared a few times. The genes are TRBV13 and TRBJ2-3; the match to TRBD1 covers 7 bases. Trimming removed 5 bases from V and 0 bases from J; junction bases left unmatched: 8. There are 16 residues in the CDR3. The germline gives CDR1 PRHDT, CDR2 FYEKMQ (reference sequence). The CDR3 DNA reads TGTGCCAGCAGCGCGCGGACAGGACCAAGCACAGATACGCAGTATTTT. Encoded protein: CASSARTGPSTDTQYF.

J is TRBJ2-1 and V is TRBV30; TRBD2 aligns across 10 bases. Germline lookup yields CDR1 GTSNPN and CDR2 SVGIG (reference sequence). V shed 4 bases, J shed 5 bases, and the junction held 5 bases outside the gene matches. CDR3 length: 14 residues. The CDR3: CAWTASGGDNEQFF. DNA for the CDR3: TGTGCCTGGACTGCTAGCGGGGGTGACAATGAGCAGTTCTTC.

This clone has just one count. The chain recombines TRBV7-3 with TRBJ2-1, with D tentatively TRBD2 (6 bases). Trimming removed 5 bases from V and 9 bases from J, with 17 bases in between. The CDR3 is made up of 14 amino acids. Germline V gene data show CDR1 as SGHTA and CDR2 as FQGTGA. The CDR3 nucleotides are TGTGCCAGCAGCCGTCGTGGAGGGGTGGCTGAGCAGTTCTTC. The encoded protein is CASSRRGGVAEQFF.

This chain connects TRBV30 to TRBJ1-2; perhaps TRBD1 as D (5 bases). Germline assignment: CDR1 GTSNPN and CDR2 SVGIG (reference sequence). CDR3 size: 12 residues. Trimming shortened V by 4 bases and J by 4 bases, and 10 bases separated the two germline ends. This CDR3 is CAWILRGYGYTF. The CDR3 region has the DNA TGTGCCTGGATCTTAAGGGGCTATGGCTACACCTTC.

V is TRBV5-6 and J is TRBJ2-5; TRBD1 agrees at 9 bases. This CDR3 has 15 residues. Germline trimming cut 1 base from V and 7 bases from J; bases unmatched to any gene: 8. The germline CDR1 and CDR2 sequences are SGHDT and YYEEEE. The CDR3 nucleotides read TGTGCCAGCAGCTTGAGCTCGGGACAGGGAGGGACCCAGTACTTC. Protein: CASSLSSGQGGTQYF.

The chain recombines TRBV28 with TRBJ2-7; no clear D. V gave up 3 bases and J gave up 3 bases, with 6 bases separating them. Germline assignment: CDR1 MDHEN and CDR2 SYDVKM. The CDR3 is 12 residues long. The CDR3 DNA is TGTGCCAGCAGTTTGAGGAGCTACGAGCAGTACTTC. It is translated as CASSLRSYEQYF.

This CDR3 is CASSTGLAGGNEQFF. The CDR3 nucleotides read TGTGCCAGCAGTACTGGACTAGCGGGAGGTAATGAGCAGTTCTTC. This chain links TRBV2 with TRBJ2-1; 14 bases match TRBD2. V dropped 5 bases and J dropped 7; count of bases not matched to a gene: 4. Germline V gives CDR1 SNHLY, CDR2 FYNNEI. The CDR3 is made up of 15 amino acids.

The J gene is TRBJ2-3, the V gene TRBV18; D call uncertain. The CDR3 runs 15 residues. From germline, CDR1 is KGHSH and CDR2 LQKENI. The ends were cut back, 3 bases at V and 0 bases at J, with 10 bases in the middle. Written as DNA, the CDR3 is TGTGCCAGCTCACCCCCCAGTTCTAGCACAGATACGCAGTATTTT. Amino acids: CASSPPSSSTDTQYF.

This rearrangement joins TRBV5-6 to TRBJ2-5, with 11 bases lining up with TRBD2. CDR3 size: 14 residues. Germline CDR1 and CDR2: SGHDT and YYEEEE. The V and J ends lost 3 bases and 4 bases, in that order; junction bases with no gene match: 2. The CDR3 DNA is TGTGCCAGCAGCTCCGGACTAGCGGGAGAGACCCAGTACTTC. It codes for CASSSGLAGETQYF.